These T cell receptor beta chains were read from a single sample in a study of CD8+CD57+ T cells in acquired aplastic anemia. MiXCR, run by TCRdb on the reads, gives a single entry per CDR3 protein. Of about 190,000 distinct CDR3 sequences listed, under 55% are singletons. Sequencing was performed on sorted CD4+, CD8+, or CD8+CD57+ T cells (not recorded which) from PBMCs. These receptors all come from a human donor with aplastic anemia. Both conserved end residues are part of each CDR3. A D gene is named only where the DNA matches it firmly. Expanded clones get a size class; other rows say once, few or many, or leave the size out.

>many|TRBJ2-6|.|15|TRBV20-1
CSAMSGAQGANVLTF
TGCAGTGCTATGTCGGGGGCGCAGGGGGCCAACGTCCTGACTTTC
>.|TRBJ2-1|TRBD2|15|TRBV7-3
CASSSSGSIYNEQFF
TGTGCCAGCAGCTCGAGCGGGAGCATCTACAATGAGCAGTTCTTC
>many|TRBJ1-5|TRBD1|16|TRBV4-2
CASSQPGTGKNQPQHF
TGTGCCAGCAGCCAGCCCGGGACAGGAAAAAATCAGCCCCAGCATTTT
>.|TRBJ1-2|TRBD1|13|TRBV7-9
CASSDRGNYGYTF
TGTGCCAGCTCCGACAGGGGGAACTATGGCTACACCTTC
>.|TRBJ2-1|TRBD2|14|TRBV2
CASEGLASYNEQFF
TGTGCCAGCGAGGGACTAGCATCCTACAATGAGCAGTTCTTC
>many|TRBJ2-7|.|13|TRBV10-3
CATTTPQIIEQYF
TGTGCCACCACAACCCCCCAGATCATCGAGCAGTACTTC
>.|TRBJ1-6|TRBD1|15|TRBV7-9
CASSSQDRGGLPLHF
TGTGCCAGCAGCTCACAGGACAGGGGGGGACTACCCCTCCACTTT
>.|TRBJ1-6|.|15|TRBV19
CASSYGAGWDSPLHF
TGTGCCAGTAGTTACGGGGCCGGTTGGGATTCACCCCTCCACTTT
>.|TRBJ2-7|TRBD2|19|TRBV12-3/TRBV12-4
CASSLISRAGGFPPYEQYF
TGTGCCAGCAGTTTAATAAGTAGAGCGGGAGGGTTCCCCCCCTACGAGCAGTACTTC
>many|TRBJ1-4|.|15|TRBV6-1
CASSALGISNEKLFF
TGTGCCAGCAGTGCCCTGGGGATATCTAATGAAAAACTGTTTTTT
>.|TRBJ2-1|TRBD2|16|TRBV25-1
CASGGLAGGPTDEQFF
TGTGCCAGCGGAGGACTAGCGGGAGGGCCGACGGATGAGCAGTTCTTC
>.|TRBJ2-2|.|15|TRBV5-1
CASSLGGINIGELFF
TGCGCCAGCAGCTTGGGCGGGATTAACATCGGGGAGCTGTTTTTT
>few|TRBJ2-5|.|13|TRBV29-1
CSGISGTRETQYF
TGCAGCGGGATATCGGGGACTCGGGAGACCCAGTACTTC
>.|TRBJ2-7|TRBD1|14|TRBV5-1
CASSLDRATYEQYF
TGCGCCAGCAGTCTGGACAGGGCAACCTACGAGCAGTACTTC
>.|TRBJ1-3|TRBD1|16|TRBV3-1
CASSLHTGASGNTIYF
TGTGCCAGCAGCCTTCACACAGGGGCATCTGGAAACACCATATATTTT
>many|TRBJ2-7|TRBD1|16|TRBV10-3
CAISEIPGGGSYEQYF
TGTGCCATCAGTGAAATACCAGGGGGCGGCTCCTACGAGCAGTACTTC
>many|TRBJ1-2|.|15|TRBV5-8
CASSLGLGEIYGYTF
TGTGCCAGCAGCTTGGGGTTAGGGGAAATCTATGGCTACACCTTC
>.|TRBJ2-7|TRBD2|15|TRBV20-1
CSARETSGSNYEQYF
TGCAGTGCTAGAGAGACTAGCGGGAGTAACTACGAGCAGTACTTC
>many|TRBJ2-7|.|16|TRBV20-1
CSASFRSLGKVIEQYF
TGCAGTGCTAGCTTTAGAAGCCTTGGCAAGGTGATCGAGCAGTACTTC
>.|TRBJ2-2|.|13|TRBV7-3
CACKTRNTGELFF
TGTGCCTGCAAGACACGTAACACCGGGGAGCTGTTTTTT
>.|TRBJ2-1|TRBD2|17|TRBV7-6
CASSTGLAGAGYNEQFF
TGTGCCAGCAGCACCGGACTAGCGGGAGCGGGTTACAATGAGCAGTTCTTC
>many|TRBJ1-2|TRBD1|14|TRBV5-4
CASSPGTGEYGYTF
TGTGCCAGCAGCCCCGGGACAGGGGAGTATGGCTACACCTTC
>.|TRBJ2-7|TRBD2|15|TRBV20-1
CSALGTSGRIYEQYF
TGCAGTGCTCTCGGAACTAGCGGGAGGATCTACGAGCAGTACTTC
>many|TRBJ2-5|.|11|TRBV5-1
CASSTEETQYF
TGCGCCAGCAGCACAGAAGAGACCCAGTACTTC
>many|TRBJ1-2|.|12|TRBV5-8
CASSWIPGGYTF
TGTGCCAGCAGCTGGATCCCGGGGGGCTACACCTTC
>many|TRBJ1-6|.|14|TRBV12-3/TRBV12-4
CASTPRRFNSPLHF
TGTGCCAGCACCCCGAGACGGTTTAATTCACCCCTCCACTTT
>.|TRBJ2-3|TRBD2|17|TRBV30
CAWGNGLAGPFTDTQYF
TGTGCCTGGGGGAATGGACTAGCGGGACCATTCACAGATACGCAGTATTTT
>.|TRBJ2-7|TRBD2|13|TRBV11-2
CASSPMTSGSQYF
TGTGCCAGCAGCCCAATGACTAGCGGGTCCCAGTACTTC
>.|TRBJ1-2|TRBD1|14|TRBV12-3/TRBV12-4
CASSLTGGGYGYTF
TGTGCCAGCAGTCTTACAGGGGGTGGCTATGGCTACACCTTC
>.|TRBJ2-2|.|12|TRBV7-6
CASRAVSGELFF
TGTGCCAGCAGGGCAGTCTCGGGGGAGCTGTTTTTT
>.|TRBJ2-2|TRBD1|16|TRBV24-1
CATSDYRGQSTGELFF
TGTGCCACCAGTGATTATAGGGGACAGAGCACCGGGGAGCTGTTTTTT
>.|TRBJ1-2|.|13|TRBV19
CASSVQRGYGYTF
TGTGCCAGTAGTGTACAGAGAGGGTATGGCTACACCTTC
>.|TRBJ2-7|TRBD1|14|TRBV6-5
CASSYGTGVDEQYF
TGTGCCAGCAGTTACGGGACAGGGGTCGACGAGCAGTACTTC
>.|TRBJ2-7|.|17|TRBV7-8
CASSPTHLGRASYEQYF
TGTGCCAGCAGCCCCACGCACTTGGGCAGGGCCTCCTACGAGCAGTACTTC
>many|TRBJ2-7|.|11|TRBV25-1
CASKELTRQYF
TGTGCCAGCAAGGAACTCACGCGGCAGTACTTC
>many|TRBJ1-3|TRBD1|15|TRBV7-2
CASSLTDRGGDTIYF
TGTGCCAGCAGCCTCACAGACAGGGGCGGAGACACCATATATTTT
>.|TRBJ2-7|TRBD2|15|TRBV5-1
CASSPIVAGDYEQYF
TGCGCCAGCAGCCCGATCGTAGCGGGAGACTACGAGCAGTACTTC
>.|TRBJ1-2|TRBD1|13|TRBV19
CASRKDRDYGYTF
TGTGCCAGTAGAAAAGACAGGGACTATGGCTACACCTTC
>few|TRBJ2-4|TRBD2|16|TRBV5-4
CASSLGGQTGGNIQYF
TGTGCCAGCAGCTTGGGAGGCCAGACGGGGGGAAACATTCAGTACTTC
>.|TRBJ1-6|TRBD1|15|TRBV20-1
CSARRVTGKNSPLHF
TGCAGTGCTAGGAGGGTGACAGGGAAGAATTCACCCCTCCACTTT
>.|TRBJ2-1|.|16|TRBV4-2
CASRRLYGLSYNEQFF
TGTGCCAGCAGGAGACTATACGGGCTCTCCTACAATGAGCAGTTCTTC
>.|TRBJ2-2|TRBD1|17|TRBV19
CASSIGGTGLATGELFF
TGTGCCAGTAGTATAGGGGGGACAGGGTTAGCCACCGGGGAGCTGTTTTTT